This entry describes one TCR beta chain. The data belong to a study of control samples from healthy donors and cancer patients. TCRdb's copy holds only in-frame clones and misses some; the assay was immunoSEQ multiplex PCR. The profile shows approximately 100,000 clones, 92% of them singletons. The CDR3 consists of 15 residues. CDR1 and CDR2 from the germline V gene are SNHLY and FYNNEI. The V end lost 7 bases, the J end lost 4 bases, and 17 bases lay between the germline ends. The source of this sequence is a human donor in good health. The donor label of this sample is uncertain. V is TRBV2 and J is TRBJ1-5; D possibly corresponds to TRBD1 (6 bases). The specimen sequenced was blood. Written as DNA, the CDR3 is TGTGCCAGCAAACGGAACGGAACAGGGAATCAGCCCCAGCATTTT. It specifies CASKRNGTGNQPQHF.